One TCR beta chain is described in this entry. This record comes from a study of technical replicates of blood from several donors. Germline V gene sequence: CDR1 LGHNT, CDR2 FRNRAP. The CDR3 spans 16 residues. V lost 1 base and J lost 0, with 11 bases in between. Produced via immunoSEQ multiplex PCR; TCRdb's table is partial and in-frame only. The table records over 80,000 clones, approximately 96% of them present only once. This clonotype was sampled from a human donor in good health. Sequenced: T cells isolated from PBMCs. The chain employs TRBV12-5 and TRBJ2-3; D unclear. Here the CDR3 reads CASGLALGRSTDTQYF. The CDR3 nucleotides are TGTGCTAGTGGTTTGGCCCTAGGCAGAAGCACAGATACGCAGTATTTT.